This TCR beta chain comes out of a study of cytomegalovirus exposure and HLA in healthy donors. This CDR3 region has 18 residues. Germline trimming cut 5 bases from V and 6 bases from J; bases unmatched to any gene: 13. CDR1 and CDR2 from the germline V gene are SGHNT and YYREEE (reference sequence). Here immunoSEQ multiplex PCR was the method, and the copy in TCRdb shows in-frame clones only, minus some. Of some 68,000 clones in the sample, just under 95% were seen once. The chain uses TRBV5-4 and TRBJ2-2; 13 bases fit TRBD2. The sequenced sample was PBMCs. This TCR derives from a man younger than 30 in good health and CMV-seropositive. The CDR3 nucleotides are TGTGCCAGCAGTCCTAGGACTAGCGGGGGACCGAGGGCCGGGGAGCTGTTTTTT. Translated, it gives CASSPRTSGGPRAGELFF. Full variable domain (remainder filled in from reference TRBV5-4 and TRBJ2-2): ETGVTQSPTHLIKTRGQQVTLRCSSQSGHNTVSWYQQALGQGPQFIFQYYREEENGRGNFPPRFSGLQFPNYSSELNVNALELDDSALYLCASSPRTSGGPRAGELFFGEGSRLTVL.